This TCR beta chain was retrieved from a study of blood T cell repertoires in COVID-19. At the level of the study: Sites in the United States, Italy and Spain provided acute and convalescent COVID-19 samples.

This clone was found once. With 5 bases clipped from V and 5 bases from J, the junction kept 3 bases outside the gene matches. Germline CDR1 reads MGHDK; CDR2 reads SYGVNS. This CDR3 contains 14 residues. This table comes from immunoSEQ multiplex PCR, and its TCRdb copy is limited to in-frame clones, with some not included. The sample consists of more than 100,000 clones, around 80% of them appearing once. J is TRBJ2-2 and V is TRBV25-1; 9 bases are a match to TRBD1. Sample: peripheral blood. This receptor was identified in a man aged 60-69 years with active or convalescent COVID-19. CDR3 residues: CASSWTGVTGELFF. In nucleotides, the CDR3 is TGTGCCAGCAGTTGGACAGGGGTGACCGGGGAGCTGTTTTTT.